This T cell receptor beta chain was obtained from a study of beta chain features in type 1 diabetes. General observations from the study: In these data, an HLA type influence on TCRB rearrangement remained unresolved. TCRB CDR3s were moderately but significantly shorter in Type 1 diabetes patients in all four CD4+ subsets.

This CDR3 is built from 14 residues. From germline, CDR1 is SGHRS and CDR2 YFSETQ. Trimming stripped 0 bases from V and 0 bases from J, with 5 bases between. There are a few counts of this clone. What it recognizes is unknown. The entirety of the isolated RNA underwent reverse transcription, so expressed TCRB transcripts were sequenced. Sequenced naive, central memory and regulatory T cell samples produced an average of around 3.8 million reads. Clones were sequenced by immunoSEQ multiplex PCR, and TCRdb holds only the in-frame ones, with some missing. The data show about 360,000 clones, with around 12% seen just once and more than 0.015% held by the top ten.

J is TRBJ2-3 and V is TRBV5-1; no clear D gene. Sequencing was carried out using naive CD4+ T cells from blood. The clonotype originates from a man between 18 and 35 years old in good health. In nucleotides, the CDR3 is TGCGCCAGCAGCTTGGGTCCGAGCACAGATACGCAGTATTTT. Protein: CASSLGPSTDTQYF.